These 32 T cell receptor beta chains share one sample of origin, sequenced in a study of cytomegalovirus exposure and HLA in healthy donors. In the PCR, 60 Vbeta and 13 Jbeta primers were used. TCRdb's copy holds only in-frame clones and misses some; the assay was immunoSEQ multiplex PCR. The data hold under 200,000 clones, with around 68% observed a single time. The sequenced material came from PBMCs. These receptor sequences come from a woman aged 40 to 49 in good health and CMV-seropositive.

V usage is TRBV5-6 and J usage is TRBJ1-3; D uncertain. V gave up 5 bases and J gave up 4 bases, with 13 bases separating them. Germline V gives CDR1 SGHDT, CDR2 YYEEEE. The CDR3 spans 14 residues. DNA of the CDR3: TGTGCCAGCAGTCCCGGCGGGTTAGGAAACACCATATATTTT. Its translation is CASSPGGLGNTIYF.

The V call is TRBV5-1, the J call TRBJ2-3; 7 bases fit TRBD2. This CDR3 has 15 amino acids. J was trimmed by 4 bases and V by 2 bases; bases with no gene match: 7. The germline V gene encodes CDR1 SGHRS and CDR2 YFSETQ. The CDR3 reads CASSLSGIVADTQYF. Written as DNA, the CDR3 is TGCGCCAGCAGCTTAAGCGGGATTGTCGCAGATACGCAGTATTTT.

This chain uses TRBV28 with TRBJ2-7; TRBD2 matches at 12 bases. J lost 5 bases, V lost 6 bases, and 8 bases had no gene match. CDR1 MDHEN and CDR2 SYDVKM come from the germline V gene. The CDR3 loop spans 15 amino acids. The chain's CDR3 is CASRPPGLAGHEQYF. The DNA for the CDR3 is TGTGCCAGCAGACCCCCGGGACTAGCGGGCCACGAGCAGTACTTC.

The V and J genes are TRBV6-6 and TRBJ2-1; tentatively, D is TRBD2 (7 bases). Trimming shortened V by 10 bases and J by 8 bases, and 21 bases separated the two germline ends. Germline V gene sequence: CDR1 MNHNY, CDR2 SVGAGI (reference sequence). This CDR3 is 14 amino acids long. CDR3 DNA sequence: TGTGCCACCGGCGGGGGCGAGGTGTATGATGAGCAGTTCTTC. Its translation is CATGGGEVYDEQFF.

The chain carries TRBV6-5 and TRBJ2-7, with a tentative D call TRBD1 (6 bases). The V end lost 0 bases, the J end lost 0 bases, and 12 bases lay between the germline ends. From germline, CDR1 is MNHEY and CDR2 SVGAGI. The CDR3 spans 16 residues. The CDR3 sequence is CASSYSGQGLSYEQYF. CDR3 in DNA: TGTGCCAGCAGTTACTCGGGTCAGGGGCTCTCCTACGAGCAGTACTTC.

This chain uses TRBV5-4 with TRBJ1-5, with D unresolved. Trimming removed 0 bases at V and 2 bases at J, with 9 bases between. Germline-derived CDR1 and CDR2 are SGHNT and YYREEE (reference sequence). This CDR3 has 15 residues. CDR3 region: CASSLDGNRNQPQHF. In DNA form, the CDR3 reads TGTGCCAGCAGCTTGGACGGGAATCGCAATCAGCCCCAGCATTTT.

The CDR3 here is CASSLAQVNTEAFF. The CDR3 nucleotides read TGTGCCAGCAGCTTGGCCCAGGTGAACACTGAAGCTTTCTTT. The rearrangement uses TRBV5-4 and TRBJ1-1; D uncertain. Germline V gene data show CDR1 as SGHNT and CDR2 as YYREEE (reference sequence). CDR3 length equals 14 residues. Trimming stripped 0 bases from V and 0 bases from J, with 6 bases between.

The genes are TRBV19 and TRBJ1-1; TRBD1 matches 8 bases. CDR1 is LNHDA and CDR2 is SQIVND in the germline V gene (reference sequence). This CDR3 comprises 14 residues. V was clipped by 6 bases and J by 7 bases; unmatched bases: 10. CDR3 sequence: CASSDLGDRSEAFF. The CDR3 DNA follows: TGTGCCAGTAGCGATTTGGGGGACAGGAGTGAAGCTTTCTTT.

The chain carries TRBV19 and TRBJ2-3; 8 positions agree with TRBD1. The CDR3 spans 15 residues. V lost 6 bases to trimming and J lost 0 bases; unmatched junction nucleotides: 5. Germline-derived CDR1 and CDR2 are LNHDA and SQIVND (reference sequence). CDR3 sequence (DNA): TGTGCCAGTAGCCCAGACAGGGGAAGCACAGATACGCAGTATTTT. Encoded protein: CASSPDRGSTDTQYF.

The J gene is TRBJ1-2, the V gene TRBV5-4; 9 nucleotides line up with TRBD1. The CDR3 length is 14 residues. The V gene's germline CDR1 is SGHNT and CDR2 YYREEE (reference sequence). After removal of 2 bases from V and 7 bases from J, the junction contained 6 bases not matched to a gene. CDR3 in DNA: TGTGCCAGCAGCTTACAGGGGGCACCGGGTGGCTACACCTTC. It translates to CASSLQGAPGGYTF.

V gene TRBV7-9 combines with J gene TRBJ1-1; no clear D. The CDR3 contains 14 residues. Trimming shortened V by 1 base and J by 0 bases, and 6 bases separated the two germline ends. Germline-derived CDR1 and CDR2 are SEHNR and FQNEAQ (reference sequence). The CDR3 region has the DNA TGTGCCAGCAGCTTAGAGGCGGTGAACACTGAAGCTTTCTTT. It is translated as CASSLEAVNTEAFF.

This clone was seen a handful of times. This rearrangement joins TRBV5-4 to TRBJ2-2; the match to TRBD2 covers 7 bases. Germline values: CDR1 SGHNT, CDR2 YYREEE (reference sequence). The CDR3 totals 16 residues. J was trimmed by 5 bases and V by 4 bases; bases with no gene match: 11. For the CDR3, the DNA is TGTGCCAGCAGCGCCTCTAGCGGAGGTGGAACCGGGGAGCTGTTTTTT. It codes for CASSASSGGGTGELFF.

The CDR3 nucleotides are TGCGCCAGCAGCTTGAATCGTTTAGGACAGACAGATACGCAGTATTTT. This gives the protein CASSLNRLGQTDTQYF. The chain recombines TRBV5-1 with TRBJ2-3; D is perhaps TRBD1 (6 bases). Looked up from germline, CDR1 is SGHRS and CDR2 is YFSETQ. With 1 base removed from V and 3 bases from J, the gap between germline ends came to 15 bases. The CDR3 consists of 16 residues.

V gene TRBV6-5 combines with J gene TRBJ1-2, with D possibly matching TRBD1 (5 bases). The CDR3 loop spans 11 amino acids. Looked up from germline, CDR1 is MNHEY and CDR2 is SVGAGI. The ends were cut back, 4 bases at V and 5 bases at J, with 5 bases in the middle. The CDR3 is CASSSGYGYTF. CDR3 sequence (DNA): TGTGCCAGCAGTTCAGGGTATGGCTACACCTTC.

V usage is TRBV19 and J usage is TRBJ1-1, with TRBD1 as a possible D gene (6 bases). Germline lookup yields CDR1 LNHDA and CDR2 SQIVND (reference sequence). CDR3 length equals 14 residues. The V gene lost 6 bases and the J gene lost 0 bases, with 11 bases spanning the gap. The CDR3 sequence: CASRTAGVNTEAFF. The CDR3 nucleotides read TGTGCCAGTAGAACCGCAGGGGTGAACACTGAAGCTTTCTTT. Full variable domain (missing parts from reference TRBV19 and TRBJ1-1): DGGITQSPKYLFRKEGQNVTLSCEQNLNHDAMYWYRQDPGQGLRLIYYSQIVNDFQKGDIAEGYSVSREKKESFPLTVTSAQKNPTAFYLCASRTAGVNTEAFFGQGTRLTVV.

V is TRBV2 and J is TRBJ2-2; 8 nucleotides align to TRBD2. The CDR3 has 15 amino acids. CDR1 is SNHLY, CDR2 FYNNEI, per germline. Germline trimming cut 7 bases from V and 6 bases from J; bases unmatched to any gene: 10. For the CDR3, the DNA is TGTGCCAGCAAGGAAAATAGCGGGGTCGCCGGGGAGCTGTTTTTT. As protein: CASKENSGVAGELFF.

The chain is built from TRBV2 and TRBJ2-6, with 9 bases lining up with TRBD2. The V segment lost 2 bases and the J segment 2 bases; nucleotides outside the gene matches: 7. Germline loops: CDR1 SNHLY, CDR2 FYNNEI. The length of the CDR3 is 18 residues. CDR3 bases: TGTGCCAGCAGTGAATTGGGCGGGAGGGCTGCTGGGGCCAACGTCCTGACTTTC. Translated, it gives CASSELGGRAAGANVLTF. The entire variable domain, with the rest obtained from reference TRBV2 and TRBJ2-6, is as follows: EPEVTQTPSHQVTQMGQEVILRCVPISNHLYFYWYRQILGQKVEFLVSFYNNEISEKSEIFDDQFSVERPDGSNFTLKIRSTKLEDSAMYFCASSELGGRAAGANVLTFGAGSRLTVL.

The chain combines TRBV7-8 with TRBJ2-3, with 9 positions matching TRBD2. The germline gives CDR1 SGHVS, CDR2 FQNEAQ. The CDR3 totals 17 residues. V was pared by 0 bases and J by 7 bases, with 11 bases of the junction left unmatched. CDR3 coding DNA: TGTGCCAGCAGCTTAGCAGTAGCTAGCGGGACCGTATATACGCAGTATTTT. It encodes CASSLAVASGTVYTQYF.

The rearrangement links TRBV18 to TRBJ1-1; 9 nucleotides line up with TRBD1. CDR1 is KGHSH and CDR2 is LQKENI in the germline V gene. After removal of 2 bases from V and 4 bases from J, the junction contained 2 bases not matched to a gene. The CDR3 extends over 14 amino acids. In nucleotides, the CDR3 is TGTGCCAGCTCACCAGGGACAGGGCGCACTGAAGCTTTCTTT. Translation: CASSPGTGRTEAFF.

The chain joins TRBV25-1 to TRBJ2-1, with 11 bases that match TRBD1. Germline assignment: CDR1 MGHDK and CDR2 SYGVNS. V dropped 4 bases and J dropped 6; count of bases not matched to a gene: 8. The CDR3 has 16 amino acids. The CDR3 DNA follows: TGTGCCAGCAGTGTCCCCGGGGACAGGGGGTCCAATGAGCAGTTCTTC. It encodes CASSVPGDRGSNEQFF. The variable domain in full, completed from reference TRBV25-1 and TRBJ2-1, reads EADIYQTPRYLVIGTGKKITLECSQTMGHDKMYWYQQDPGMELHLIHYSYGVNSTEKGDLSSESTVSRIRTEHFPLTLESARPSHTSQYLCASSVPGDRGSNEQFFGPGTRLTVL.

V usage is TRBV5-6 and J usage is TRBJ1-4; unclear D gene. V shed 3 bases and J shed 11 bases, with 14 bases lying between them. The germline CDR1 and CDR2 sequences are SGHDT and YYEEEE. The CDR3 runs to 13 residues. The CDR3 DNA follows: TGTGCCAGCAGCTCCGCTACCGCTGATAAACTGTTTTTT. It translates to CASSSATADKLFF.

This clone was picked up a small number of times. The rearrangement joins TRBV5-4 to TRBJ2-1, with 7 bases identical to TRBD1. Germline trimming cut 4 bases from V and 9 bases from J; bases unmatched to any gene: 7. From germline, CDR1 is SGHNT and CDR2 YYREEE (reference sequence). This CDR3 region has 13 residues. CDR3 loop: CASSLRGLGEQFF. The CDR3 DNA reads as TGTGCCAGCAGCCTTAGGGGGCTAGGTGAGCAGTTCTTC.

This clone was counted a few times. V and J are TRBV4-2 and TRBJ2-1; possible D gene TRBD1, 6 bases. The CDR3 runs to 15 residues. V was pared by 1 base and J by 6 bases, with 13 bases between. Germline V gene data show CDR1 as LGHNA and CDR2 as YNFKEQ. Written as DNA, the CDR3 is TGTGCCAGCAGCCAAGTCCAAGGGGGTGCCAATGAGCAGTTCTTC. Its protein is CASSQVQGGANEQFF.

The V call is TRBV7-9, the J call TRBJ2-5, with D tentatively TRBD2 (5 bases). The CDR3 extends over 12 amino acids. CDR1 and CDR2 from the germline V gene are SEHNR and FQNEAQ (reference sequence). V dropped 6 bases and J dropped 4 bases, with 9 bases sitting between them. CDR3 sequence (DNA): TGTGCCAGCAGTTCTAGCTTAGAGACCCAGTACTTC. The encoded protein is CASSSSLETQYF.

This clone occurred a few times. The V gene is TRBV7-2, the J gene TRBJ2-3, with 14 bases aligning to TRBD2. V shed 1 base and J 5 bases; nucleotides not matched to a gene: 2. Germline V gene lookup returns CDR1 SGHTA and CDR2 FQGNSA. CDR3 length: 16 residues. CDR3 region: CASSLETSGGVDTQYF. The CDR3 DNA reads as TGTGCCAGCAGCTTAGAGACTAGCGGGGGGGTAGATACGCAGTATTTT.

The V gene is TRBV5-4, the J gene TRBJ2-7; tentative D call: TRBD1 (5 bases). Germline CDR1 is SGHNT and CDR2 is YYREEE (reference sequence). Trimming cost V 0 bases and J 7 bases, with 14 bases left between them. The CDR3 has 14 residues. The CDR3 DNA reads TGTGCCAGCAGCTTGGACCAGGGTCTACGGGAGCAGTACTTC. Protein sequence: CASSLDQGLREQYF.

The V call is TRBV7-3, the J call TRBJ2-1, with D perhaps TRBD2 (5 bases). Trimming shortened V by 5 bases and J by 7 bases, and 18 bases separated the two germline ends. Looked up from germline, CDR1 is SGHTA and CDR2 is FQGTGA. The CDR3 has 15 residues. Here the CDR3 reads CASSLLATPGNEQFF. CDR3 in DNA: TGTGCCAGCAGCCTCCTTGCGACCCCGGGGAATGAGCAGTTCTTC.

This clone was counted only a few times. This chain uses TRBV6-1 with TRBJ1-2, with TRBD1 as a possible D gene (6 bases). Per germline, CDR1 MNHNS and CDR2 SASEGT. The CDR3 contains 14 residues. Trimming took 7 bases from V and 3 from J, leaving 15 bases between them. DNA for the CDR3: TGTGCCAGCAACCCTTCTGGGACATACTATGGCTACACCTTC. As protein: CASNPSGTYYGYTF.

The CDR3 sequence is CASSFGSQGNAFF. The CDR3 DNA sequence: TGTGCCAGCAGTTTCGGATCCCAGGGTAATGCTTTCTTT. The chain couples TRBV28 to TRBJ1-1; D might be TRBD1 (5 bases). Trimming removed 3 bases at V and 11 bases at J, with 16 bases between. The V gene's germline CDR1 is MDHEN and CDR2 SYDVKM. CDR3 length: 13 residues.

The chain couples TRBV12-5 to TRBJ1-2, with unresolved D. Germline loops: CDR1 LGHNT, CDR2 FRNRAP. V dropped 1 base and J dropped 0 bases, with 6 bases sitting between them. This CDR3 is built from 14 residues. This chain's CDR3 is CASGLDGSNYGYTF. Here the CDR3 DNA reads TGTGCTAGTGGTTTGGACGGGTCTAACTATGGCTACACCTTC. The entire variable domain, with the rest obtained from reference TRBV12-5 and TRBJ1-2, is as follows: DARVTQTPRHKVTEMGQEVTMRCQPILGHNTVFWYRQTMMQGLELLAYFRNRAPLDDSGMPKDRFSAEMPDATLATLKIQPSEPRDSAVYFCASGLDGSNYGYTFGSGTRLTVV.

The rearrangement uses TRBV19 and TRBJ1-1, with no clear D. The germline CDR1 and CDR2 sequences are LNHDA and SQIVND (reference sequence). V lost 6 bases to trimming and J lost 3 bases, with 11 bases between them. The CDR3 spans 13 residues. In nucleotides, the CDR3 is TGTGCCAGTAGCTATAGTCGGGACACTGAAGCTTTCTTT. This translates into CASSYSRDTEAFF.

The chain joins TRBV7-9 to TRBJ1-1, with 9 bases matching TRBD1. Trimming at V came to 2 bases and at J to 8 bases, leaving 6 bases not matched to a gene. Germline lookup yields CDR1 SEHNR and CDR2 FQNEAQ (reference sequence). This CDR3 has 14 residues. CDR3: CASSLTQGAGEAFF. The CDR3 bases are TGTGCCAGCAGCTTAACACAGGGGGCAGGAGAAGCTTTCTTT.